The 16 T cell receptor beta chains below all came from one sample that was sequenced in a study of response to subunit inactivated influenza vaccine. TCRdb analysed the RT-PCR reads with MiXCR anew, one entry per CDR3 protein. The data hold approximately 490,000 distinct CDR3 sequences, with around 7.9% observed a single time. Sequences were derived from PBMCs from blood, sampled approximately 25 months after vaccination. Every receptor here comes from a man between 50 and 69 years old who received an inactivated influenza vaccine.

The V and J genes are TRBV10-3 and TRBJ2-3; 9 nucleotides line up with TRBD2. The ends lost 4 bases at V and 2 bases at J; junction bases unmatched: 7. CDR1 is ENHRY, CDR2 SYGVKD, per germline. This CDR3 has 16 residues. The CDR3 region is CAISALRGGSTDTQYF. CDR3 in DNA: TGTGCCATCAGTGCGCTGCGGGGGGGTTCCACAGATACGCAGTATTTT.

This sequence joins TRBV20-1 and TRBJ2-7; TRBD2 matches at 7 bases. Looked up from germline, CDR1 is DFQATT and CDR2 is SNEGSKA (reference sequence). With V trimmed by 1 base and J by 3 bases, 15 bases remained unmatched. The CDR3 contains 17 residues. The CDR3 sequence: CSARGPPVWREIYEQYF. DNA of the CDR3: TGCAGTGCTAGAGGGCCCCCTGTCTGGCGGGAGATCTACGAGCAGTACTTC.

This clonotype has at least ten counts. The chain joins TRBV28 to TRBJ2-5; D not certain. Germline V gene lookup returns CDR1 MDHEN and CDR2 SYDVKM. V lost 2 bases and J lost 5, with 12 bases in between. The CDR3 sequence is 14 residues long. CDR3 in DNA: TGTGCCAGCAGTTTACCCTCCCTATTGGAGACCCAGTACTTC. It is translated as CASSLPSLLETQYF.

V usage is TRBV7-6 and J usage is TRBJ2-7, with D possibly TRBD1 on 6 matching bases. V was clipped by 0 bases and J by 1 base, with 16 bases between them. The CDR3 consists of 17 residues. CDR1 is SGHVS, CDR2 FNYEAQ, per germline. For the CDR3, the DNA is TGTGCCAGCAGCTTAGCGAGTCGGACAGACCAGTCCTACGAGCAGTACTTC. Encoded protein: CASSLASRTDQSYEQYF.

This clonotype was counted many times. One junction end disagrees with the germline gene, perhaps due to a read error. The J gene is TRBJ2-7, the V gene TRBV20-1; D unresolved. Germline V gene lookup returns CDR1 DFQATT and CDR2 SNEGSKA (reference sequence). CDR3 length: 12 amino acids. CDR3 sequence reads: CSASPISRTPDF. Written as DNA, the CDR3 is TGCAGTGCTAGCCCCATCTCCCGGACCCCTGACTTC.

The CDR3: CSVESGGRGLLPEAFF. The CDR3 nucleotides are TGCAGCGTTGAATCTGGGGGTAGGGGGCTTTTGCCTGAAGCTTTCTTT. The rearrangement uses TRBV29-1 and TRBJ1-1, with 7 bases identical to TRBD1. The CDR3 has 16 amino acids. Germline V CDR1 and CDR2: SQVTM, ANQGSEA. The V segment lost 2 bases and the J segment 6 bases; nucleotides outside the gene matches: 15.

The sample holds many counts of this clonotype. The V call is TRBV20-1, the J call TRBJ2-3; 12 bases line up with TRBD2. This CDR3 region has 15 residues. Germline V lookup: CDR1 DFQATT, CDR2 SNEGSKA (reference sequence). The J segment lost 3 bases and the V segment lost 2 bases, leaving 3 bases of the junction unmatched. The chain's CDR3 is CSARKTSGGTDTQYF. The CDR3, as DNA: TGCAGTGCTAGAAAGACTAGCGGGGGTACAGATACGCAGTATTTT.

This clonotype was seen repeatedly, ten times or more. This chain connects TRBV4-3 to TRBJ1-2, with unresolved D. The CDR3 spans 16 residues. The V end was cut by 1 base, the J end by 0 bases, with 12 bases between. Germline V gene sequence: CDR1 LGHNA, CDR2 YSLEER. The CDR3 DNA follows: TGCGCCAGCAGCCAAGTCGGCCGGAAAGCTAACTATGGCTACACCTTC. Translated, it gives CASSQVGRKANYGYTF.

This clonotype was seen repeatedly, ten times or more. The V call is TRBV5-1, the J call TRBJ2-2, with D perhaps TRBD2 (6 bases). The length of the CDR3 is 18 residues. CDR1 is SGHRS, CDR2 YFSETQ, per germline. The V gene lost 0 bases and the J gene lost 0 bases, with 15 bases spanning the gap. The CDR3 region is CASSLGTTIFANTGELFF. The DNA of the CDR3 is TGCGCCAGCAGCTTGGGGACTACCATTTTCGCGAACACCGGGGAGCTGTTTTTT.

This clonotype was observed a few times. V is TRBV10-3 and J is TRBJ2-7; unclear D gene. The V end lost 2 bases, the J end lost 3 bases, and 5 bases lay between the germline ends. The CDR3 totals 12 residues. Germline CDR1 ENHRY, CDR2 SYGVKD. CDR3 sequence: CAISEGDYEQYF. DNA of the CDR3: TGTGCCATCAGTGAGGGAGACTACGAGCAGTACTTC.

This clonotype was recorded many times. The chain uses TRBV3-1 and TRBJ2-7, with D perhaps TRBD1 (7 bases). V was trimmed by 2 bases and J by 2 bases, leaving 19 bases between them. Germline V gives CDR1 LGHDT, CDR2 YNNKEL (reference sequence). This CDR3 has 17 residues. CDR3 nucleotides: TGTGCCAGCAGCCAACGCAGACAGGGAGGTCTTCCCTACGAGCAGTACTTC. Translated: CASSQRRQGGLPYEQYF.

This clonotype was detected only a few times. The chain recombines TRBV12-3 or TRBV12-4 with TRBJ2-5, with a tentative D call TRBD2 (6 bases). CDR3 length: 14 amino acids. V was cut by 5 bases and J by 5 bases, with 15 bases left in between. This chain's CDR3 is CASSLTGGVETQYF. DNA of the CDR3: TGTGCCAGCAGTCTGACGGGCGGGGTGGAGACCCAGTACTTC.

This clonotype was recorded many times. CDR3 nucleotide sequence: TGTGCCAGCAGCCCAAGTGTAGGGAACACTGAAGCTTTCTTT. This encodes CASSPSVGNTEAFF. The V gene is TRBV9, the J gene TRBJ1-1; D gene uncertain. The CDR3 contains 14 residues. CDR1 and CDR2 (germline): SGDLS, YYNGEE. Trimming removed 4 bases at V and 1 base at J, with 11 bases between.

This clonotype was seen a few times. The chain is built from TRBV7-8 and TRBJ2-1; 13 nucleotides match TRBD2. CDR1 and CDR2 from the germline V gene are SGHVS and FQNEAQ. The CDR3 covers 16 residues. V lost 1 base to trimming and J lost 8 bases; unmatched junction nucleotides: 5. The CDR3 spells CASSLVPGLAGHEQFF. The CDR3 coding sequence is TGTGCCAGCAGCTTAGTACCGGGACTAGCGGGACATGAGCAGTTCTTC.

This clonotype was counted only a few times. The genes are TRBV20-1 and TRBJ2-1; 13 positions agree with TRBD2. Germline lookup yields CDR1 DFQATT and CDR2 SNEGSKA (reference sequence). The CDR3 consists of 17 residues. V was pared by 4 bases and J by 6 bases, with 12 bases of the junction left unmatched. The CDR3 DNA sequence: TGCAGTGCTAATGCCCCCGGACTAGCGGGAGTATCCAATGAGCAGTTCTTC. It is translated as CSANAPGLAGVSNEQFF.

In its sample, this clonotype was seen many times. The rearrangement joins TRBV10-3 to TRBJ2-7, with D maybe TRBD1 (7 bases). In germline, CDR1 is ENHRY, CDR2 SYGVKD. The CDR3 runs to 13 residues. V gave up 2 bases and J gave up 5 bases, with 10 bases separating them. The CDR3 sequence: CAISEPGGNEQYF. CDR3 DNA sequence: TGTGCCATCAGTGAGCCAGGGGGGAACGAGCAGTACTTC.